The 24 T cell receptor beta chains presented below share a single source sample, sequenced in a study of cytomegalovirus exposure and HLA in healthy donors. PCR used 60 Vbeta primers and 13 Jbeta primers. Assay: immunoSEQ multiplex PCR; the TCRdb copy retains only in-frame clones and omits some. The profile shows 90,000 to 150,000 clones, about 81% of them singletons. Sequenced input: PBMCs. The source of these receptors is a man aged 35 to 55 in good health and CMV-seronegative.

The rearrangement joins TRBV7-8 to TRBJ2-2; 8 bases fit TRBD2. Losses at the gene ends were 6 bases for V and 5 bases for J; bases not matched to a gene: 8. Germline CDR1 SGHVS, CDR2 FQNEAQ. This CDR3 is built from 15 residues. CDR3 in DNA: TGTGCCAGCAGTGGATTAGCGGGATCAACCGGGGAGCTGTTTTTT. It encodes CASSGLAGSTGELFF. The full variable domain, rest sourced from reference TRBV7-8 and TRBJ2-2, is GAGVSQSPRYKVAKRGQDVALRCDPISGHVSLFWYQQALGQGPEFLTYFQNEAQLDKSGLPSDRFFAERPEGSVSTLKIQRTQQEDSAVYLCASSGLAGSTGELFFGEGSRLTVL.

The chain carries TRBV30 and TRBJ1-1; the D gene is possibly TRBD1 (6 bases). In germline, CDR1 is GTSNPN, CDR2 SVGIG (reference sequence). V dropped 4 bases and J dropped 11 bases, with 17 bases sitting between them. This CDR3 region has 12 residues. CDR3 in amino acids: CAWMGSITGAFF. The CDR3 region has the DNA TGTGCCTGGATGGGATCGATAACAGGGGCTTTCTTT. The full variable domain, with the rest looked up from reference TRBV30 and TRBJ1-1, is SQTIHQWPATLVQPVGSPLSLECTVEGTSNPNLYWYRQAAGRGLQLLFYSVGIGQISSEVPQNLSASRPQDRQFILSSKKLLLSDSGFYLCAWMGSITGAFFGQGTRLTVV.

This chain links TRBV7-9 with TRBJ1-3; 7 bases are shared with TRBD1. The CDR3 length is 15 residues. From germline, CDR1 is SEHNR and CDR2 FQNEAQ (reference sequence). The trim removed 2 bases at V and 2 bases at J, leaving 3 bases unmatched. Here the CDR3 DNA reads TGTGCCAGCAGCTTACATACAGGGGCTGGAAACACCATATATTTT. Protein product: CASSLHTGAGNTIYF. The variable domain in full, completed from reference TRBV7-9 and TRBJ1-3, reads DTGVSQNPRHKITKRGQNVTFRCDPISEHNRLYWYRQTLGQGPEFLTYFQNEAQLEKSRLLSDRFSAERPKGSFSTLEIQRTEQGDSAMYLCASSLHTGAGNTIYFGEGSWLTVV.

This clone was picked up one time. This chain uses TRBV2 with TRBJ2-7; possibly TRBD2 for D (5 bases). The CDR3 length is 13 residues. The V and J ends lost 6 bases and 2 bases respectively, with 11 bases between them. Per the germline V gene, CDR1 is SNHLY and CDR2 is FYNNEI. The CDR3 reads CASSLTRPYEQYF. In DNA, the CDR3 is TGTGCCAGCAGCCTTACTAGACCCTACGAGCAGTACTTC. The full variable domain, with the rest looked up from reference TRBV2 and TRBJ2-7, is EPEVTQTPSHQVTQMGQEVILRCVPISNHLYFYWYRQILGQKVEFLVSFYNNEISEKSEIFDDQFSVERPDGSNFTLKIRSTKLEDSAMYFCASSLTRPYEQYFGPGTRLTVT.

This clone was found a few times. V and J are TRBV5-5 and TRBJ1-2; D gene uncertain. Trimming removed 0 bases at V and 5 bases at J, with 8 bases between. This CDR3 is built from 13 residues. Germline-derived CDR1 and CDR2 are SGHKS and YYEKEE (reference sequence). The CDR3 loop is CASSLDRRYGYTF. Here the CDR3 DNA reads TGTGCCAGCAGCTTGGACAGACGTTATGGCTACACCTTC.

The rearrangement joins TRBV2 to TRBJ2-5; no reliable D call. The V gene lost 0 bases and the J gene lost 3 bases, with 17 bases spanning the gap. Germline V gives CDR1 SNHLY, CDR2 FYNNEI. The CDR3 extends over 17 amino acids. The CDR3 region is CASSEALRVAAKETQYF. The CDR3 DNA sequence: TGTGCCAGCAGTGAAGCGCTTCGGGTGGCAGCAAAAGAGACCCAGTACTTC.

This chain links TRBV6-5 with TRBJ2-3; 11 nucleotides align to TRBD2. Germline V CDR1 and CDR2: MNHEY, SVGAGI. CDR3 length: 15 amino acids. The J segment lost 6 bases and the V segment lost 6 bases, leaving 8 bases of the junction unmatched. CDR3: CASSSGSSGRDTQYF. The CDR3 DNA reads TGTGCCAGCAGCTCCGGGTCTAGCGGGAGGGATACGCAGTATTTT.

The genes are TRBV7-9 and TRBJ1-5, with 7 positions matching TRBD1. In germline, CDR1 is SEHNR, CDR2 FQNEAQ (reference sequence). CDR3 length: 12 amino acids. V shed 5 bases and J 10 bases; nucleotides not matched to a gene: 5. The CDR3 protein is CASSRDSTPQHF. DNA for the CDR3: TGTGCCAGCAGCCGGGACAGTACCCCCCAGCATTTT.

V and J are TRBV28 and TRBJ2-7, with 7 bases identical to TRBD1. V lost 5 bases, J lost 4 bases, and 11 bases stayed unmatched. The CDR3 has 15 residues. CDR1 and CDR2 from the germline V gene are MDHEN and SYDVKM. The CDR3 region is CASSLFNTGDYEQYF. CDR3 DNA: TGTGCCAGCAGTCTCTTTAATACAGGGGATTACGAGCAGTACTTC.

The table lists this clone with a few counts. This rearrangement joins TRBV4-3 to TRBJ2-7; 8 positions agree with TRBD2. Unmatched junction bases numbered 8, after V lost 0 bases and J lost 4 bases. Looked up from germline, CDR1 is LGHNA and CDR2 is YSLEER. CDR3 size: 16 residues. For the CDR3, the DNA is TGCGCCAGCAGCCAAGATAAAGTTAGCGGGACTTACGAGCAGTACTTC. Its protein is CASSQDKVSGTYEQYF.

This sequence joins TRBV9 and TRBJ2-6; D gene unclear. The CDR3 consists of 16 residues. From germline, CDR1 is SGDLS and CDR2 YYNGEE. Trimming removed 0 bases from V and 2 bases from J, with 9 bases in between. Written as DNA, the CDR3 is TGTGCCAGCAGCGTAGCCGAGTTTCCTGGGGCCAACGTCCTGACTTTC. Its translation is CASSVAEFPGANVLTF. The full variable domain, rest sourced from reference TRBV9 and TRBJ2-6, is DSGVTQTPKHLITATGQRVTLRCSPRSGDLSVYWYQQSLDQGLQFLIQYYNGEERAKGNILERFSAQQFPDLHSELNLSSLELGDSALYFCASSVAEFPGANVLTFGAGSRLTVL.

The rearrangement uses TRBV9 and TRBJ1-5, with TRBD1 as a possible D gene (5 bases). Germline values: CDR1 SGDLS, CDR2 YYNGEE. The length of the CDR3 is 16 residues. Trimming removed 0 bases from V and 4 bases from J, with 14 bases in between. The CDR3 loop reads CASSVGAGGGNQPQHF. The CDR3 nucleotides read TGTGCCAGCAGCGTAGGGGCGGGGGGTGGTAATCAGCCCCAGCATTTT.

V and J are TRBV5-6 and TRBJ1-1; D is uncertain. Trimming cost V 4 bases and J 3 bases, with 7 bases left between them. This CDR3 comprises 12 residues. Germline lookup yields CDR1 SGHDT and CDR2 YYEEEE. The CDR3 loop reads CASSRTDTEAFF. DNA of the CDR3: TGTGCCAGCAGCCGCACGGACACTGAAGCTTTCTTT.

The CDR3 region has the DNA TGTGCCAGCAGTTTAAGTCAGTCTGGAAACACCATATATTTT. Translating it yields CASSLSQSGNTIYF. The rearrangement joins TRBV27 to TRBJ1-3; no firm D call. The CDR3 is 14 residues long. Germline CDR1 is MNHEY and CDR2 is SMNVEV (reference sequence). Trimming cost V 2 bases and J 1 base, with 6 bases left between them.

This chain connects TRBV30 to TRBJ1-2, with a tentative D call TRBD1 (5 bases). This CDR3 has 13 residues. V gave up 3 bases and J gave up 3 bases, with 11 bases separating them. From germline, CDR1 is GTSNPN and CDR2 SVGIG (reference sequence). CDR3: CAWSPGGDYGYTF. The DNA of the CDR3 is TGTGCCTGGAGCCCGGGGGGAGACTATGGCTACACCTTC.

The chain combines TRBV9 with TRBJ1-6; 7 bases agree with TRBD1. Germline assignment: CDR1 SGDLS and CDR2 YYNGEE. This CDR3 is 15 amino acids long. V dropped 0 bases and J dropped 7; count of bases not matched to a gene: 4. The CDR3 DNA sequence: TGTGCCAGCAGCGTAGGCGGGACAGTAAATTCACCCCTCCACTTT. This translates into CASSVGGTVNSPLHF.

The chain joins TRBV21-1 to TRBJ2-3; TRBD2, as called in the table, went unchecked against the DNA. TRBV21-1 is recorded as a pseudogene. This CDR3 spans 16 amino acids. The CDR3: CASSIGTSGGWDTQYF. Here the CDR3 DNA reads TGTGCCAGCAGCATCGGGACTAGCGGGGGGTGGGATACGCAGTATTTT.

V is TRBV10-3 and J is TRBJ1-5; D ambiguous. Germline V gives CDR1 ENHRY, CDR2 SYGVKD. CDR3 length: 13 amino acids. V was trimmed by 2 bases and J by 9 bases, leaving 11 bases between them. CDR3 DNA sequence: TGTGCCATCAGTGAGCCACAAGAGGGGCCCCAGCATTTT. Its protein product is CAISEPQEGPQHF.

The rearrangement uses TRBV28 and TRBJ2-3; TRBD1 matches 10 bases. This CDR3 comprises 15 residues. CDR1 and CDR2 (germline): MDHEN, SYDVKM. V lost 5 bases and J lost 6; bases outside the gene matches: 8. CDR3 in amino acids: CASSLPGTGEDTQYF. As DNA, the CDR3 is TGTGCCAGCAGTCTACCCGGGACAGGGGAGGATACGCAGTATTTT.

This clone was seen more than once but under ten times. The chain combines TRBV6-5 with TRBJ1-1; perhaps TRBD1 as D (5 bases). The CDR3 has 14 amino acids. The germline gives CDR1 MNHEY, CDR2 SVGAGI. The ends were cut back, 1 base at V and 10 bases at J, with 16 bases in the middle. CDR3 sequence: CASSYFTDSRRAFF. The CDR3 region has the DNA TGTGCCAGCAGTTACTTCACCGACAGTCGGAGAGCTTTCTTT.

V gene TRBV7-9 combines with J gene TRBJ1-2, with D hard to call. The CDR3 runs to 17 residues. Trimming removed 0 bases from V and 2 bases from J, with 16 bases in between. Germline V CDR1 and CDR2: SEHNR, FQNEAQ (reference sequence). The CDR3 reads CASSLALEGRGNYGYTF. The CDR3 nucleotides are TGTGCCAGCAGCTTAGCGCTCGAGGGTCGTGGGAACTATGGCTACACCTTC.

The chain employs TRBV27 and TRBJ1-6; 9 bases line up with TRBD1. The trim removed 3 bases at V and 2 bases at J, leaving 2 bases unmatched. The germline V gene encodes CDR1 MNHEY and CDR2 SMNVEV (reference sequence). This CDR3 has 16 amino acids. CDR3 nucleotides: TGTGCCAGCAGTTTTGGGACAGGGACCTATAATTCACCCCTCCACTTT. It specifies CASSFGTGTYNSPLHF.

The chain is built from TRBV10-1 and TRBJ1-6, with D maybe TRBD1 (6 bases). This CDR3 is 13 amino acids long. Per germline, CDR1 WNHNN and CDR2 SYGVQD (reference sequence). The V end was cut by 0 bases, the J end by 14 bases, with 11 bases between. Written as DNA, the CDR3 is TGCGCCAGCAGTGAGTCACAGGGTGCGGCCCTCCACTTT. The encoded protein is CASSESQGAALHF.

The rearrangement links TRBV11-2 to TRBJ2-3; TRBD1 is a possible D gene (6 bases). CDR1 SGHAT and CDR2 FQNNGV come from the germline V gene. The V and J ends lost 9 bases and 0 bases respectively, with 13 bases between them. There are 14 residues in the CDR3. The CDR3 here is CASQGPPSTDTQYF. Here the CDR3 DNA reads TGTGCCAGTCAGGGGCCACCGAGCACAGATACGCAGTATTTT.